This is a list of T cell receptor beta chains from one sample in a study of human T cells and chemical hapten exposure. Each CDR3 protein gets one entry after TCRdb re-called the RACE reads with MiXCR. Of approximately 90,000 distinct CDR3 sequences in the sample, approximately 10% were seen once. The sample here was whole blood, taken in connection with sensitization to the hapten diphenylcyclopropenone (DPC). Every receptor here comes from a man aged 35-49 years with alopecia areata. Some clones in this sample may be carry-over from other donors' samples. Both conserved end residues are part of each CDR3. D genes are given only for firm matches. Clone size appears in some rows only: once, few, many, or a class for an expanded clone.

CASYKGSDTQYF TGTGCCAGCTACAAAGGTTCCGATACGCAGTATTTT TRBJ2-3 - - TRBV18
CASSPTGNSYEQYF TGTGCCAGCAGCCCGACAGGGAACTCCTACGAGCAGTACTTC TRBJ2-7 many TRBD1 TRBV11-2
CSVQGGSF TGCAGCGTCCAGGGAGGTTCATTT TRBJ1-1 few - TRBV29-1
CSARGLAGRTDTQYF TGCAGTGCTAGAGGACTAGCGGGCCGCACAGATACGCAGTATTTT TRBJ2-3 - TRBD2 TRBV20-1
CASIAQGAYNSPLHF TGTGCCAGCATAGCACAGGGAGCCTATAATTCACCCCTCCACTTT TRBJ1-6 few - TRBV6-6
CASSRPSAGTDTQYF TGTGCCAGCAGCCGGCCCTCGGCGGGCACAGATACGCAGTATTTT TRBJ2-3 few - TRBV7-8
CSVALQDNQPQHF TGCAGCGTTGCACTACAGGACAATCAGCCCCAGCATTTT TRBJ1-5 many - TRBV29-1
CSAPGLARTDTQYF TGCAGTGCTCCTGGACTAGCGAGGACCGATACGCAGTATTTT TRBJ2-3 few TRBD2 TRBV20-1
CASSQVFGTGTSAFF TGTGCCAGCAGCCAAGTTTTCGGGACAGGGACCTCGGCTTTCTTT TRBJ1-1 few TRBD1 TRBV14
CASSSATFSSPLHF TGTGCCAGCAGCTCTGCGACCTTCTCCTCACCCCTCCACTTT TRBJ1-6 - - TRBV7-2
CASSQENLYNEQFF TGTGCCAGCAGCCAAGAAAACCTCTACAATGAGCAGTTCTTC TRBJ2-1 many - TRBV14
CAISESDREVIDEQFF TGTGCCATCAGTGAGTCGGACAGGGAGGTGATAGATGAGCAGTTCTTC TRBJ2-1 many TRBD1 TRBV10-3
CASRPLGGPNNEQFF TGTGCCAGCAGGCCGCTAGGCGGGCCAAACAATGAGCAGTTCTTC TRBJ2-1 - - TRBV6-2/TRBV6-3
CASAPTGDQPQHF TGTGCCAGCGCCCCGACAGGGGACCAGCCCCAGCATTTT TRBJ1-5 few TRBD1 TRBV27
CSVRTDRATYNEQFF TGCAGCGTTCGGACGGACAGGGCAACCTACAATGAGCAGTTCTTC TRBJ2-1 many TRBD1 TRBV29-1
CASSLTGTDKLFF TGTGCCAGCAGCTTAACCGGGACAGATAAACTGTTTTTT TRBJ1-4 few TRBD1 TRBV7-2
CASSNPLAGGPQDTQYF TGTGCCAGCAGCAACCCATTAGCGGGAGGGCCCCAAGATACGCAGTATTTT TRBJ2-3 few TRBD2 TRBV2
CASSITGTGGSRDGYTF TGTGCCAGCAGTATAACCGGGACAGGAGGGTCCCGGGATGGCTACACCTTC TRBJ1-2 many TRBD1 TRBV5-8
CASNRGGQETQYF TGTGCCAGTAACCGCGGCGGGCAAGAGACCCAGTACTTC TRBJ2-5 - - TRBV19
CASSSIRGGTEAFF TGTGCCAGCAGCTCGATCAGGGGAGGCACTGAAGCTTTCTTT TRBJ1-1 many - TRBV7-6
CSASVLGETQYF TGCAGTGCTAGTGTCTTAGGAGAGACCCAGTACTTC TRBJ2-5 few - TRBV20-1
CASSLGGVQPQHF TGTGCCAGCAGTCTCGGGGGTGTTCAGCCCCAGCATTTT TRBJ1-5 many - TRBV28
CASSYSPPRHVTRREQYF TGTGCCAGCAGTTACTCCCCCCCCCGGCACGTTACCCGTCGGGAGCAGTACTTC TRBJ2-7 - - TRBV6-5
CATSDLTSGSGDTQYF TGTGCCACCAGTGATTTGACTAGCGGGTCGGGAGATACGCAGTATTTT TRBJ2-3 - TRBD2 TRBV24-1
CASSQRQGNEQYF TGTGCCAGCAGCCAAAGGCAGGGCAACGAGCAGTACTTC TRBJ2-7 - - TRBV3-1
CSVGMVGGDDEQFF TGCAGCGTTGGAATGGTGGGTGGGGATGATGAGCAGTTCTTC TRBJ2-1 many - TRBV29-1
CASSPTSASYNEQFF TGTGCCAGCAGCCCCACGAGTGCCTCCTACAATGAGCAGTTCTTC TRBJ2-1 - - TRBV28